In this sample, the clone carrying this T cell receptor beta chain turned up many times. Antigen specificity is unknown. Sample time point: newly diagnosed GD, antithyroid drugs for less than 3 months. Extracted RNA from PBMCs served as the source of the TCR library. Per germline, CDR1 DFQATT and CDR2 SNEGSKA (reference sequence). This CDR3 has 11 amino acids. CDR3-region Arm-PCR and iRepertoire HTBI primers produced the TCR beta libraries. Each CDR3 protein is one row after TCRdb ran MiXCR on the multiplex PCR reads. This sample has about 540,000 distinct CDR3 sequences, with 13% found just once. This entry is derived from a study of regulatory T cells in long-lasting Graves disease. Study-level information: Prior antithyroid drug treatment in newly diagnosed Graves' patients lasted under 3 months. Study-wide findings and caveats: Under persistent disease, TRBV28, TRBJ1-2 and TRBJ2-5 were used preferentially.

The sample also formed part of further work on T cells in Graves' hyperthyroidism and ophthalmopathy. As that study records: Diagnoses used clinical symptoms, serum thyroxine and TRAb, thyroid ultrasound and orbital computed tomography. A 13 V-J signature model discriminated ophthalmopathy versus stable hyperthyroidism.

The sample here was peripheral blood mononuclear cells (PBMCs), taken at new diagnosis, from a patient treated with antithyroid drugs. This clonotype originated in a man between 25 and 39 years old with Graves disease. V gene TRBV20-1 combines with J gene TRBJ2-7, with a possible D match to TRBD1 (5 bases). The CDR3 nucleotides are TGCAGCTTACAGGAGAGCTACGAGCAGTACTTC. Its protein product is CSLQESYEQYF.